A single sample gave rise to the 4 T cell receptor beta chains below, sequenced in a study of shared clonotypes between healthy human individuals. This table comes from immunoSEQ multiplex PCR, and its TCRdb copy is limited to in-frame clones, with some not included. The sample has 2.3 million or so clones, approximately 93% seen once. The sample comprised naive CD4+ T cells from PBMCs. As for subset: CD45RA+ positively selected. The receptors originated from a man aged 18 to 30 in good health. Some clones in this sample may be carry-over from other donors' samples.

The chain is built from TRBV28 and TRBJ1-2, with TRBD1 identical over 8 bases. Germline V gene lookup returns CDR1 MDHEN and CDR2 SYDVKM. Trimming took 7 bases from V and 4 from J; bases not matched to a gene: 5. The CDR3 consists of 13 residues. For the CDR3, the DNA is TGTGCCAGCATAACAGGGGGGGGCTATGGCTACACCTTC. It is translated as CASITGGGYGYTF.

As for this clone: One junction end does not reproduce the germline sequence, and a read error may be involved. This specimen includes other DNA sequences encoding the same CDR3. V gene TRBV18 combines with J gene TRBJ1-2; 8 bases map to TRBD1. The V gene's germline CDR1 is KGHSH and CDR2 LQKENI. The CDR3 has 13 residues. The CDR3: CASSPQGGYGYTF. As DNA, the CDR3 is TGTGCCAGCTCCCCACAGGGGGGCTATGGCTACACCTTC.

V usage is TRBV5-6 and J usage is TRBJ2-5, with 7 bases matching TRBD1. The germline CDR1 and CDR2 sequences are SGHDT and YYEEEE. The CDR3 totals 14 residues. Unmatched junction bases numbered 8, after V lost 7 bases and J lost 2 bases. The CDR3 DNA reads TGTGCCAGCGGCTATAACAGGGGACAAGAGACCCAGTACTTC. Protein sequence: CASGYNRGQETQYF.

This chain joins TRBV7-9 and TRBJ2-7; 10 bases match TRBD1. The CDR3 covers 14 residues. The V segment lost 5 bases and the J segment 3 bases; nucleotides outside the gene matches: 4. The germline CDR1 and CDR2 sequences are SEHNR and FQNEAQ (reference sequence). CDR3 loop: CASSATGGNYEQYF. The CDR3 nucleotides read TGTGCCAGCAGCGCGACAGGGGGCAACTACGAGCAGTACTTC.